The sequence of this T cell receptor beta chain was determined in a study of spatial heterogeneity in lung cancer. As for the study in general: The count of detected beta-chain sequences consistently exceeded that of alpha-chain sequences.

On each TCR cDNA molecule, a unique molecular identifier was present. TCRdb ran MiXCR on the 5' RACE reads and lists one entry per CDR3 protein. The table shows 25,000 or so distinct CDR3 sequences, with 13% occurring only once. Study-wide findings and caveats: Blood showed ubiquitous tumor TCRs more often at resection than at routine follow-up.

About this clonotype itself: The antigen is unknown.

CDR1 SGHTA and CDR2 FQGNSA come from the germline V gene. The CDR3 length is 13 residues. Trimming removed 2 bases from V and 4 bases from J, with 8 bases in between. Time point indicated: sample taken at primary tumor resection. Sequencing was performed on whole RNA extracted from tumor and nontumor lung tissue, or from frozen PBMC, and the material was left unsorted. A total of 72 untreated early-stage non-small cell lung cancer patients served as donors. This chain connects TRBV7-2 to TRBJ1-1; D gene uncertain. The sequencing here drew on PBMCs, taken at surgery. The source of this sequence is a female donor with early-stage non-small cell lung cancer. Here the CDR3 reads CASSLRRLTEAFF. The CDR3 bases are TGTGCCAGCAGCTTACGCAGACTCACTGAAGCTTTCTTT.